A selection of T cell receptor beta chains follows, all from one sample in a study of cytomegalovirus exposure and HLA in healthy donors. Measured with immunoSEQ multiplex PCR; TCRdb has only the in-frame clones, and not every one. Of about 160,000 clones in the sample, around four fifths were seen once. The sequenced sample consisted of PBMCs. The receptor set was obtained from a boy between 2 and 10 years old in good health and CMV-seronegative. CDR3s include the opening cysteine and the closing phenylalanine or tryptophan. Each record gives: clone size, CDR3 length, D gene, J gene, V gene, CDR3 protein, CDR3 DNA. A D gene is named only where the DNA matches it firmly. The size of a clone is reported for some rows only, either as once, few or many, or as a class for expanded clones.

- 15 - TRBJ2-3 TRBV5-4 CASSWTASITDTQYF TGTGCCAGCAGCTGGACTGCGTCGATCACAGATACGCAGTATTTT
- 17 TRBD1 TRBJ1-2 TRBV5-4 CASSLIGTGNIRNGYTF TGTGCCAGCAGCTTGATAGGGACAGGGAATATAAGGAATGGCTACACCTTC
- 16 TRBD2 TRBJ2-1 TRBV5-1 CASSLVAGGSYNEQFF TGCGCCAGCAGCTTGGTGGCGGGAGGTTCCTACAATGAGCAGTTCTTC
- 15 - TRBJ2-5 TRBV6-5 CASSYSSSGGETQYF TGTGCCAGCAGTTACTCATCGTCCGGAGGGGAGACCCAGTACTTC
- 15 - TRBJ1-3 TRBV27 CASSLTGGSGNTIYF TGTGCCAGCAGTCTCACAGGTGGCTCTGGAAACACCATATATTTT
once 13 - TRBJ1-2 TRBV4-3 CASSQTRQDGYTF TGCGCCAGCAGCCAAACTCGACAGGATGGCTACACCTTC
- 15 TRBD1 TRBJ2-3 TRBV6-4 CASSVSGGGTDTQYF TGTGCCAGCAGTGTTTCAGGGGGCGGCACAGATACGCAGTATTTT
- 14 - TRBJ1-1 TRBV30 CAWRHRVMNTEAFF TGTGCCTGGAGGCACCGGGTCATGAACACTGAAGCTTTCTTT
- 16 - TRBJ2-3 TRBV4-3 CASSQDWRESRDTQYF TGCGCCAGCAGCCAAGATTGGAGGGAATCCCGTGATACGCAGTATTTT
- 17 - TRBJ2-1 TRBV10-1 CASSESPTGLSYNEQFF TGCGCCAGCAGTGAGTCGCCAACAGGGTTGAGTTACAATGAGCAGTTCTTC
- 15 TRBD1 TRBJ1-5 TRBV30 CAYQNPPGQDQPQHF TGTGCCTACCAAAACCCGCCGGGACAGGATCAGCCCCAGCATTTT
- 13 TRBD1 TRBJ1-2 TRBV6-1 CATRQGIFYGYTF TGTGCCACCCGACAGGGGATCTTCTATGGCTACACCTTC
- 13 - TRBJ2-1 TRBV4-3 CASSQALANEQFF TGCGCCAGCAGCCAAGCACTAGCTAATGAGCAGTTCTTC
- 15 - TRBJ2-7 TRBV5-8 CASSLDGSSTYEQYF TGTGCCAGCAGCTTGGACGGGTCTTCTACTTACGAGCAGTACTTC
- 14 TRBD2 TRBJ2-7 TRBV5-4 CASSLTSGMGEQYF TGTGCCAGCAGCTTAACTAGCGGGATGGGAGAGCAGTACTTC
- 16 - TRBJ1-2 TRBV5-6 CASSFFGSFGEGGYTF TGTGCCAGCAGCTTCTTCGGTTCGTTCGGGGAGGGTGGCTACACCTTC
- 13 TRBD1 TRBJ1-6 TRBV19 CASRGQGLLPLHF TGTGCCAGTAGGGGACAGGGGTTGTTACCCCTCCACTTT
- 16 TRBD2 TRBJ2-7 TRBV4-3 CASSQAGVREGDEQYF TGCGCCAGCAGCCAAGCCGGGGTCCGGGAGGGGGACGAGCAGTACTTC
- 16 - TRBJ2-6 TRBV6-5 CASSFGRVAGANVLTF TGTGCCAGCAGTTTTGGCAGGGTGGCTGGGGCCAACGTCCTGACTTTC
- 15 - TRBJ1-3 TRBV6-6 CASSYSSSSGNTIYF TGTGCCAGCAGTTACTCAAGTAGCTCTGGAAACACCATATATTTT
- 14 - TRBJ1-1 TRBV19 CASSIPGGDTEAFF TGTGCCAGTAGTATCCCCGGGGGGGACACTGAAGCTTTCTTT
- 14 TRBD1 TRBJ1-1 TRBV6-4 CASSRTGGDTEAFF TGTGCCAGCAGCCGTACAGGGGGCGACACTGAAGCTTTCTTT
- 15 TRBD2 TRBJ2-3 TRBV6-4 CASSPTSGSPDTQYF TGTGCCAGCAGTCCGACTAGCGGGAGTCCCGATACGCAGTATTTT
- 17 TRBD1 TRBJ2-3 TRBV5-1 CASSLGTGSSFTDTQYF TGCGCCAGCAGCTTAGGGACAGGCTCTTCTTTCACAGATACGCAGTATTTT
- 14 - TRBJ1-1 TRBV30 CATVTGVLNTEAFF TGTGCCACGGTAACCGGGGTACTAAACACTGAAGCTTTCTTT
- 12 - TRBJ2-7 TRBV15 CATSRDRTVSTF TGTGCCACCAGCAGAGATCGGACAGTGTCAACCTTC
- 15 TRBD1 TRBJ2-3 TRBV15 CATRMGQGSTDTQYF TGTGCCACCAGAATGGGACAGGGTAGCACAGATACGCAGTATTTT
- 16 TRBD1 TRBJ2-4 TRBV7-2 CASSLVGTGGKNIQYF TGTGCCAGCAGCTTAGTAGGGACAGGAGGCAAAAACATTCAGTACTTC
- 15 TRBD1 TRBJ1-2 TRBV5-1 CATGGTGTGGDGYTF TGCGCCACTGGAGGGACCGGGACAGGGGGCGATGGCTACACCTTC
few 15 TRBD2 TRBJ2-5 TRBV7-7 CASSLEPSGRETQYF TGTGCTAGCAGCTTGGAACCTAGCGGAAGGGAGACCCAGTACTTC
- 17 TRBD2 TRBJ2-7 TRBV5-6 CASSLDGLSGRAYEQYF TGTGCCAGCAGCCTGGACGGGTTGAGCGGGAGGGCCTACGAGCAGTACTTC
once 15 - TRBJ1-4 TRBV5-4 CASSLGQTGNEKLFF TGTGCCAGCAGCTTAGGACAGACCGGTAATGAAAAACTGTTTTTT